A single sample is the source of the 28 T cell receptor beta chains below, sequenced in a study of blood T cells in healthy people across ages. A second PCR, run for roughly 7 to 11 cycles, used a sample-barcoded 5' primer plus a J-beta primer mix. TCRdb redid the calling of the 5' RACE reads with MiXCR, one entry per CDR3 protein. In the table there are roughly 1.9 million distinct CDR3 sequences, roughly two fifths of which are singletons. The sequencing sample was made of blood. The receptors here all came from a human donor in good health.

The rearrangement links TRBV6-6 to TRBJ2-1, with D perhaps matching TRBD1 (7 bases). Germline lookup yields CDR1 MNHNY and CDR2 SVGAGI (reference sequence). Trimming stripped 6 bases from V and 0 bases from J, with 12 bases between. The CDR3 runs 15 residues. The CDR3 nucleotides are TGTGCCAGCAGCGAGCAGGGGGGCTCCTACAATGAGCAGTTCTTC. Translation: CASSEQGGSYNEQFF.

The chain joins TRBV15 to TRBJ2-2, with 12 bases identical to TRBD1. The CDR3 length is 19 residues. The germline CDR1 and CDR2 sequences are LNHNV and YYDKDF (reference sequence). After removal of 3 bases from V and 7 bases from J, the junction contained 15 bases not matched to a gene. The CDR3 DNA follows: TGTGCCACCAGCAGCGAGACGCTTTGGGGACAGGGGGCCGGCGGGGAGCTGTTTTTT. As protein: CATSSETLWGQGAGGELFF.

The genes are TRBV5-1 and TRBJ2-1; D possibly matches TRBD1 or TRBD2 (6 bases each). In germline, CDR1 is SGHRS, CDR2 YFSETQ. This CDR3 is 13 amino acids long. The germline V and J ends were trimmed by 6 bases and 6 bases, with 13 bases remaining between them. The CDR3 sequence is CASKEGHVNEQFF. The CDR3 bases are TGCGCCAGCAAGGAGGGACACGTCAATGAGCAGTTCTTC.

This chain connects TRBV7-6 to TRBJ2-5, with 10 bases lining up with TRBD1. J was trimmed by 3 bases and V by 4 bases; bases with no gene match: 5. Germline CDR1 is SGHVS and CDR2 is FNYEAQ. The length of the CDR3 is 15 residues. The CDR3 DNA sequence: TGTGCCAGCAGCTGGGGACAGGGGAATAAAGAGACCCAGTACTTC. Protein product: CASSWGQGNKETQYF.

The chain joins TRBV20-1 to TRBJ1-1; maybe TRBD1 (6 bases). V lost 3 bases and J 1 base, leaving 18 bases between the germline ends. The CDR3 length is 16 residues. CDR1 is DFQATT and CDR2 is SNEGSKA in the germline V gene (reference sequence). The CDR3 DNA is TGCAGTGCTAGTTCCATGAACAGGGCTGGGAACACTGAAGCTTTCTTT. This gives the protein CSASSMNRAGNTEAFF.

This clonotype showed up just a few times. The V call is TRBV6-5, the J call TRBJ1-2, with 9 positions matching TRBD1. Germline V gene data show CDR1 as MNHEY and CDR2 as SVGAGI. Trimming took 6 bases from V and 8 from J; bases not matched to a gene: 7. The CDR3 extends over 13 amino acids. The CDR3 region is CASRWDRAGGYTF. The CDR3 DNA reads TGTGCCAGCAGATGGGACAGGGCGGGCGGCTACACCTTC.

The rearrangement uses TRBV4-3 and TRBJ1-6; tentatively, D is TRBD1 (5 bases). V lost 4 bases, J lost 10 bases, and 20 bases lay in between. Germline lookup yields CDR1 LGHNA and CDR2 YSLEER. There are 16 residues in the CDR3. The CDR3 DNA follows: TGCGCCAGCAGCCCCTCCTTATCAGGGACCAGATCACCCCTCCACTTT. Protein: CASSPSLSGTRSPLHF.

This clonotype came up a few times. A read error may account for a junction end that differs from germline. This rearrangement joins TRBV7-9 to TRBJ1-5; tentatively, D is TRBD1 (6 bases). The CDR3 covers 14 residues. CDR1 is SEHNR, CDR2 FQNEAQ, per germline (reference sequence). The CDR3, as DNA: TGTACCAGCAGCTTGGGACAATCCTATCAGCCCCAGCATTTT. Translated, it gives CTSSLGQSYQPQHF. The full variable domain, its missing parts supplied by reference TRBV7-9 and TRBJ1-5, is DTGVSQNPRHKITKRGQNVTFRCDPISEHNRLYWYRQTLGQGPEFLTYFQNEAQLEKSRLLSDRFSAERPKGSFSTLEIQRTEQGDSAMYLCTSSLGQSYQPQHFGDGTRLSIL.

There are a few counts of this clonotype. The chain links TRBV9 to TRBJ2-4; D uncertain. This CDR3 has 14 residues. The V and J ends lost 0 bases and 9 bases respectively, with 13 bases between them. CDR1 and CDR2 (germline): SGDLS, YYNGEE. DNA of the CDR3: TGTGCCAGCAGCGTAGAGATAGGACCGGGCATTCAGTACTTC. Translated: CASSVEIGPGIQYF.

The rearrangement links TRBV5-1 to TRBJ2-3, with unresolved D. The CDR3 contains 17 residues. Per the germline V gene, CDR1 is SGHRS and CDR2 is YFSETQ. V gave up 2 bases and J gave up 3 bases, with 19 bases separating them. CDR3 sequence reads: CASSLGRSGLETDTQYF. The CDR3 DNA is TGCGCCAGCAGCTTAGGCCGGAGTGGGCTCGAGACAGATACGCAGTATTTT.

The chain is built from TRBV7-9 and TRBJ1-5; TRBD1 aligns across 7 bases. CDR1 is SEHNR, CDR2 FQNEAQ, per germline (reference sequence). The CDR3 is 16 residues long. V shed 5 bases, J shed 2 bases, and the junction held 9 bases outside the gene matches. CDR3: CASSPDRVGGNQPQHF. The CDR3 DNA reads TGTGCCAGCAGCCCAGACAGGGTTGGGGGCAATCAGCCCCAGCATTTT. The whole variable domain, filled in from reference TRBV7-9 and TRBJ1-5, reads DTGVSQNPRHKITKRGQNVTFRCDPISEHNRLYWYRQTLGQGPEFLTYFQNEAQLEKSRLLSDRFSAERPKGSFSTLEIQRTEQGDSAMYLCASSPDRVGGNQPQHFGDGTRLSIL.

The V and J genes are TRBV6-6 and TRBJ2-1; TRBD2 is a possible D gene (7 bases). The germline gives CDR1 MNHNY, CDR2 SVGAGI (reference sequence). The CDR3 covers 11 residues. Trimming stripped 7 bases from V and 10 bases from J, with 11 bases between. This CDR3 reads CASKGGGEQFF. The CDR3 region has the DNA TGTGCCAGCAAGGGGGGGGGCGAGCAGTTCTTC.

This clonotype was recorded a few times. J is TRBJ2-7 and V is TRBV7-6, with 12 bases aligning to TRBD2. The CDR3 extends over 15 amino acids. J gave up 4 bases and V 6 bases, and 7 bases lay outside the gene matches. Germline V lookup: CDR1 SGHVS, CDR2 FNYEAQ. CDR3 nucleotides: TGTGCCAGCAGGCCCCTAGCGGGGGGGCCTTACGAGCAGTACTTC. Amino acid sequence: CASRPLAGGPYEQYF.

This clonotype appeared a few times. The chain links TRBV5-1 to TRBJ2-7; D perhaps matches TRBD1 (5 bases). CDR1 and CDR2 from the germline V gene are SGHRS and YFSETQ. This CDR3 is built from 14 residues. Between the trimmed V and J ends, which lost 0 bases and 2 bases, there was a span of 9 bases. This CDR3 is CASSLGRDTYEQYF. The CDR3 nucleotides are TGCGCCAGCAGCTTGGGCAGGGATACCTACGAGCAGTACTTC.

This chain connects TRBV7-2 to TRBJ1-2, with TRBD1 as a possible D gene (6 bases). The V end was cut by 0 bases, the J end by 11 bases, with 19 bases between. Germline V lookup: CDR1 SGHTA, CDR2 FQGNSA. The CDR3 contains 15 residues. CDR3 residues: CASSLAVTGRREYTF. The CDR3 region has the DNA TGTGCCAGCAGCTTAGCGGTAACAGGGAGGAGAGAGTACACCTTC.

This clonotype has a handful of counts. The rearrangement links TRBV11-2 to TRBJ2-5; TRBD1 might be the D (5 bases). CDR1 is SGHAT, CDR2 FQNNGV, per germline. Deletions cut 4 bases from V and 3 bases from J, with 12 bases between. This CDR3 is built from 14 residues. DNA for the CDR3: TGTGCCAGCAGCTCATTAGGGGCGGAAGAGACCCAGTACTTC. Translated: CASSSLGAEETQYF.

The chain is built from TRBV7-2 and TRBJ2-3; D perhaps matches TRBD2 (5 bases). This CDR3 contains 15 residues. V was pared by 2 bases and J by 1 base, with 10 bases between. Germline loops: CDR1 SGHTA, CDR2 FQGNSA. DNA of the CDR3: TGTGCCAGCAGCTTAAAAGTCGGGGGCACAGATACGCAGTATTTT. Residues: CASSLKVGGTDTQYF.

The V and J genes are TRBV15 and TRBJ2-6; D remains unclear. CDR1 and CDR2 (germline): LNHNV, YYDKDF (reference sequence). The CDR3 runs 15 residues. The V and J ends lost 4 bases and 0 bases respectively, with 7 bases between them. The CDR3 DNA follows: TGTGCCACCAGCACGGCCCGCTCTGGGGCCAACGTCCTGACTTTC. It encodes CATSTARSGANVLTF.

The genes are TRBV7-2 and TRBJ2-3; D is possibly TRBD2 (6 bases). This CDR3 is 13 amino acids long. CDR1 is SGHTA and CDR2 is FQGNSA in the germline V gene. V was cut by 5 bases and J by 8 bases, with 14 bases left in between. CDR3 residues: CASSPPGGGTQYF. DNA for the CDR3: TGTGCCAGCAGCCCCCCCGGGGGTGGTACGCAGTATTTT.

This clonotype appeared once. The chain joins TRBV5-6 to TRBJ1-5; 9 nucleotides line up with TRBD1. J was trimmed by 4 bases and V by 3 bases; bases with no gene match: 5. The CDR3 totals 15 residues. Germline V gene lookup returns CDR1 SGHDT and CDR2 YYEEEE. The CDR3 is CASSSADRGNQPQHF. In DNA, the CDR3 is TGTGCCAGCAGCTCAGCCGACAGGGGGAATCAGCCCCAGCATTTT.

The sample holds a few counts of this clonotype. V gene TRBV5-1 combines with J gene TRBJ1-2; tentatively, D is TRBD1 (5 bases). The germline CDR1 and CDR2 sequences are SGHRS and YFSETQ. The CDR3 runs 14 residues. V was shortened by 0 bases and J by 6 bases, with 12 bases between the two germline ends. The CDR3 sequence: CASSLDRGGNGYTF. The CDR3 DNA reads as TGCGCCAGCAGCTTGGATAGGGGAGGAAATGGCTACACCTTC. The variable domain in full, completed from reference TRBV5-1 and TRBJ1-2, reads KAGVTQTPRYLIKTRGQQVTLSCSPISGHRSVSWYQQTPGQGLQFLFEYFSETQRNKGNFPGRFSGRQFSNSRSEMNVSTLELGDSALYLCASSLDRGGNGYTFGSGTRLTVV.

This clonotype was detected a few times. The J gene is TRBJ2-4, the V gene TRBV20-1; D is unresolved. The V gene's germline CDR1 is DFQATT and CDR2 SNEGSKA (reference sequence). The length of the CDR3 is 12 residues. V was pared by 4 bases and J by 1 base, with 5 bases between. CDR3 in amino acids: CSATFAKNIQYF. The CDR3 DNA reads TGCAGTGCTACCTTCGCCAAAAACATTCAGTACTTC.

The V gene is TRBV25-1, the J gene TRBJ2-7, with 10 bases lining up with TRBD2. The CDR3 sequence is 14 residues long. Trimming at V came to 4 bases and at J to 1 base, leaving 1 base not matched to a gene. CDR1 is MGHDK and CDR2 is SYGVNS in the germline V gene. This CDR3 is CASSGGLASYEQYF. CDR3 nucleotides: TGTGCCAGCAGTGGGGGACTAGCGTCCTACGAGCAGTACTTC.

The V gene is TRBV6-6, the J gene TRBJ1-2; D possibly corresponds to TRBD1 (6 bases). V was pared by 2 bases and J by 6 bases, with 16 bases between. This CDR3 has 15 residues. The V gene's germline CDR1 is MNHNY and CDR2 SVGAGI (reference sequence). In DNA, the CDR3 is TGTGCCAGCAGTTACGGTTTATTGGGGGGCAATGGCTACACCTTC. Translation gives CASSYGLLGGNGYTF.

This clonotype was found a few times. The genes are TRBV20-1 and TRBJ2-1, with D perhaps given as TRBD1 or TRBD2 (5 bases each). Trimming took 5 bases from V and 7 from J, leaving 12 bases between them. From germline, CDR1 is DFQATT and CDR2 SNEGSKA (reference sequence). The CDR3 is 12 residues long. The CDR3 is CSASGTQNEQFF. The DNA of the CDR3 is TGCAGTGCTTCCGGGACGCAGAATGAGCAGTTCTTC.

The CDR3 DNA sequence: TGCAGCGTTGAGGCCCCCGGACAGGGGGCGTCGTGGAAACTGTTTTTT. Translation gives CSVEAPGQGASWKLFF. This chain joins TRBV29-1 and TRBJ1-4, with TRBD1 matching 11 bases. This CDR3 has 16 residues. Germline V CDR1 and CDR2: SQVTM, ANQGSEA. The junction had 14 bases not matched to a gene; V was cut back by 3 bases and J by 11 bases.

The chain combines TRBV20-1 with TRBJ1-1; 8 bases map to TRBD1. This CDR3 is 17 amino acids long. Germline CDR1 reads DFQATT; CDR2 reads SNEGSKA (reference sequence). After removal of 0 bases from V and 6 bases from J, the junction contained 15 bases not matched to a gene. Written as DNA, the CDR3 is TGCAGTGCTAGAGATTTTAATCAGGGGGCGAATTCGGCTGAAGCTTTCTTT. This sequence encodes CSARDFNQGANSAEAFF.

The sample holds a few counts of this clonotype. The rearrangement links TRBV6-5 to TRBJ2-3; D might be TRBD1 or TRBD2, each matching 5 bases. The V end was cut by 2 bases, the J end by 2 bases, with 14 bases between. The germline CDR1 and CDR2 sequences are MNHEY and SVGAGI. This CDR3 has 16 residues. The CDR3 here is CASSYAQGLATDTQYF. The CDR3 DNA reads TGTGCCAGCAGTTACGCCCAGGGTCTAGCCACAGATACGCAGTATTTT.